This T cell receptor (beta chain) was identified in a study of memory CD4+ T cells and cytomegalovirus serostatus. V was pared by 3 bases and J by 4 bases, with 13 bases between. The CDR3 loop spans 14 amino acids. The germline CDR1 and CDR2 sequences are KGHSH and LQKENI. The protocol was immunoSEQ multiplex PCR, while the TCRdb copy is restricted to in-frame clones and leaves out a portion. This table has about 56,000 clones, roughly 87% appearing once. Single viable CD3+CD4+CD8-CD45RO+ cells were sorted as the memory CD4+ T cells. The specimen sequenced was memory CD4+ T cells from blood. The chain recombines TRBV18 with TRBJ2-7; the D gene is possibly TRBD2 (5 bases). The TCR originated in an adult in good health and CMV-seronegative. DNA for the CDR3: TGTGCCAGCTCACCGGGGAGCCTTTCGTACGAGCAGTACTTC. Translating gives CASSPGSLSYEQYF.